This T cell receptor (beta chain) was identified in a study of OX40 agonist ivuxolimab in advanced cancers. Overall study: A history of anti-PD-1, anti-PD-L1 or anti-CTLA-4 therapy was acceptable, and over 35% had some. Study conclusions and caveats: With doses of 0.1 to 3.0 mg/kg, CD4+ and CD8+ blood T cells had undergone clonal expansion by week 6. On average, CD8+ T cells showed a greater number of expanded clones than CD4+.

Collection of blood occurred at baseline, at cycle 4 day 1, and at cycle 7 day 1. Deletions cut 2 bases from V and 1 base from J, with 11 bases between. The CDR3 spans 15 residues. From germline, CDR1 is MDHEN and CDR2 SYDVKM. Concerning this clone: Its antigen is still unknown.

Here immunoSEQ multiplex PCR was the method, and the copy in TCRdb shows in-frame clones only, minus some. The repertoire has 70,000 or so clones, 90% of them found once; the top ten carry 10%. The specimen was CD4+ or CD8+ T cells sorted from blood, collected in a trial of the OX40 agonist ivuxolimab. This clonotype was obtained from an adult with an advanced solid tumor such as melanoma, head and neck, liver or kidney cancer. The V call is TRBV28, the J call TRBJ2-5; D is uncertain. The CDR3 reads CASSLGLALQETQYF. The DNA for the CDR3 is TGTGCCAGCAGTTTAGGGTTGGCCCTCCAAGAGACCCAGTACTTC. Drawing the rest from reference TRBV28 and TRBJ2-5, the complete variable domain is DVKVTQSSRYLVKRTGEKVFLECVQDMDHENMFWYRQDPGLGLRLIYFSYDVKMKEKGDIPEGYSVSREKKERFSLILESASTNQTSMYLCASSLGLALQETQYFGPGTRLLVL.